This T cell receptor (beta chain) was recorded in a study of vaccination effects on CD4 cells after COVID-19 (dated by TCRdb to between 2021 and 2024). Study-wide context: In the ViraFEST assay, PBMC were stimulated with viral peptide pools, and TCR sequencing was then used to find antigen-specific CD4+ T cell clonotypes based on their expansion. Participants received two doses of either the BNT162b2 or the mRNA-1273 mRNA SARS-CoV-2 vaccine. A few million PBMC per well were cultured in IMDM with about 4.8% human AB serum, 9 to 10 IU/ml IL-2 and gentamicin, plus 10 ug/ml peptides. SARS-CoV-2 spike-specific CD4+ TCR repertoires from before and after mRNA vaccination were compared in COVID-19 convalescent patients and in infection-naive vaccine recipients. A total of 10 COVID-19 convalescent patients and 4 SARS-CoV-2-naive healthy vaccine recipients were included in the full study. Cultures from other donors in the study were sequenced with the Oncomine TCR Beta short-read assay on an Illumina iSeq 100. Results and caveats for the whole study, not just this receptor: Clones induced by infection and clones induced by vaccination both contracted markedly at late timepoints after vaccination, which fits with T cell responses waning over time. In healthy vaccine recipients, vaccine-induced clones were almost all SARS-CoV-2 mono-reactive, with only 1 of 255 cross-reactive with common cold coronaviruses. The study was limited by a small number of convalescent patients, and early post-infection timepoints were lacking.

To note about this clone: Its antigen specificity is not known. The input lacks base qualities; no much larger clone sits a single base away.

After more than 9 days of culture, CD4+ T cells were isolated with the EasySep CD4+ T cell isolation kit. Negative nucleocapsid antibody results before and after vaccination confirmed that the healthy vaccine recipients had no prior SARS-CoV-2 infection. Half of the culture medium was replaced with fresh IL-2-containing medium on days 3 and 7. Unless noted otherwise, every peptide stimulation condition was grown in triplicate wells. Using Ficoll-Paque Plus gradient centrifugation, PBMC were separated from whole blood and then either used fresh or cryopreserved at -140C. The QIAamp micro DNA kit was used to extract genomic DNA from the cultured CD4+ T cells. Library creation used the immunoSEQ multiplex PCR assay. TCR beta CDR3 sequencing was performed on DNA from the cultured, isolated CD4+ T cells. Regarding the original processing steps: The analysis removed non-productive TCR sequences, trimmed reads to the CDR3 region, and retained only CDR3s that were 7 or more amino acids long. The MANAFEST web app was used to pick out antigen-specific clonotypes by comparing their expansion in peptide wells with that in reference cultures. To be called positive, a clone needed expansion at FDR<0.05 compared with the reference and with all other wells, an odds ratio greater than 5, and a frequency greater than 0.1% in two replicate wells. Cross-reactive clonotypes were defined as significantly expanded in SARS-CoV-2 spike wells and in at least one common cold coronavirus spike condition. CDR3 similarity was assessed by Levenshtein distance with the stringdist R package, and unrooted trees were built with ape in R 3.6.1. The source is immuneACCESS, and TCRdb retained only in-frame sequences with V and J called. Part of the clones is not carried over; for the studies checked, unresolved V genes explain less than half of this, and the remainder is unexplained. V, J and clone size were drawn from that table, and D and trimming were deduced from the DNA. This sample lists around 40,000 clones; 65% to 70% were detected once. The ten biggest clones cover 3.5% to 4.5% of the sample.

The germline V end is reduced by 4 bases and the J end by 9 bases; junction bases left unmatched: 19. CDR1 and CDR2 are read off the germline V gene as SGHRS and YFSETQ. From cysteine to phenylalanine, the CDR3 is 19 amino acids long. Of the read, only the CDR3 DNA is kept; its 57 bases are in frame from base 1. The sequencing here drew on CD4+ T cells from PBMCs cultured without peptide, taken before COVID-19 vaccination. The chain links TRBV5-1 with TRBJ2-2, with TRBD2 identical over 12 junction bases. The receptor's source is a human donor who received a COVID-19 vaccine. The sequence in DNA is TGCGCCAGCAGCCTCCACTCACTAGCGGGGGGCCTCCGCCCGCGGGAGCTGTTTTTT. Its amino acids are CASSLHSLAGGLRPRELFF.